The rows below give T cell receptor beta chains drawn from one sample of a study of blood T cells in healthy people across ages. TCRdb recomputed calls from the 5' RACE reads with MiXCR, one row per CDR3 protein. This table holds about 2 million distinct CDR3 sequences, about 50% found once. Source material: blood. These receptors all stem from a woman in her thirties or forties in good health. Both conserved end residues are part of each CDR3. The D gene is left open where the match is weak. Not all rows give a size; the values are once, few, many and, for expanded clones, a class.

d_call	v_call	j_call	clone_size	cdr3_nt	cdr3_aa
TRBD2	TRBV10-3	TRBJ2-5	.	TGTGCCATCAGTGAAGGGCTAGCGGGGGGTCTACAAGAGACCCAGTACTTC	CAISEGLAGGLQETQYF
.	TRBV7-6	TRBJ2-3	.	TGTGCCAGCAGCTTAAGACACGGGGGTGGCACAGATACGCAGTATTTT	CASSLRHGGGTDTQYF
TRBD1	TRBV7-9	TRBJ2-5	.	TGTGCCAGCAGCTCCGCCCCAGGGGGCCGAGAGACCCAGTACTTC	CASSSAPGGRETQYF
.	TRBV28	TRBJ2-3	.	TGTGCCAGCGGGGGACGGAGGCATTGGGATACGCAGTATTTT	CASGGRRHWDTQYF
.	TRBV7-8	TRBJ2-3	.	TGTGCCAGCAGCTTAGCGTTAGGAACCACAGATACGCAGTATTTT	CASSLALGTTDTQYF
TRBD1	TRBV6-6	TRBJ1-5	.	TGTGCCAGCCGGGACAGGGAAAAGTTTTTTCAGCCCCAGCATTTT	CASRDREKFFQPQHF
.	TRBV7-2	TRBJ1-1	few	TGTGCCAGCAGCTTTCTAGTGAACACTGAAGCTTTCTTT	CASSFLVNTEAFF
.	TRBV20-1	TRBJ2-3	.	TGCAGTGCTAGAATGGGGGTCACAGATACGCAGTATTTT	CSARMGVTDTQYF
TRBD2	TRBV4-1	TRBJ2-5	.	TGCGCCAGCAGCCAAGATCGCGCGTCGAGACTAGCGGGGAAACAAGAGACCCAGTACTTC	CASSQDRASRLAGKQETQYF
.	TRBV6-5	TRBJ1-2	.	TGTGCCAGCAGTTACTCGACAGGACTTGGCTATGGCTACACCTTC	CASSYSTGLGYGYTF
TRBD2	TRBV27	TRBJ2-1	.	TGTGCCAGCAGTCCCTCTCCGGGACTAGCGGGGGGGCTAAAGAATGAGCAGTTCTTC	CASSPSPGLAGGLKNEQFF
TRBD2	TRBV28	TRBJ2-1	few	TGTGCCAGCAGTTTCCGTGGCGGGGGGCAACGTGAGCAGTTCTTC	CASSFRGGGQREQFF
.	TRBV20-1	TRBJ1-5	once	TGCAGTGCTAGAGCGACGACAGTCAATCAGCCCCAGCATTTT	CSARATTVNQPQHF
.	TRBV6-2/TRBV6-3	TRBJ1-5	.	TGTGCCAGCAGTTACTCACATACCGGCTTTAGCAATCAGCCCCAGCATTTT	CASSYSHTGFSNQPQHF
.	TRBV6-5	TRBJ2-1	.	TGTGCCAGCAGCTCTTCTCTCGGGTACAATGAGCAGTTCTTC	CASSSSLGYNEQFF
TRBD2	TRBV12-3/TRBV12-4	TRBJ2-7	.	TGTGCCAGCAGTACGTCTAGCGGTAGCTCCTACGAGCAGTACTTC	CASSTSSGSSYEQYF
TRBD1	TRBV2	TRBJ2-7	.	TGTGCCAGCAGTCACCGGGACAGGTTCACCCACGAGCAGTACTTC	CASSHRDRFTHEQYF
TRBD1	TRBV28	TRBJ1-2	.	TGTGCCAGCAGTTACCGGGACAGGGGATATGGCTACACCTTC	CASSYRDRGYGYTF
.	TRBV3-1	TRBJ1-2	few	TGTGCCAGCAGCCAACAGGGATCCTCTAACTATGGCTACACCTTC	CASSQQGSSNYGYTF
TRBD2	TRBV20-1	TRBJ2-5	few	TGCAGTGCTGCCCCCCCGGGGGGGGGCATAGAGACCCAGTACTTC	CSAAPPGGGIETQYF
.	TRBV20-1	TRBJ2-7	.	TGCAGTGCTAGCGGCAACGGGAACGGGGACAATGAGCAGTACTTC	CSASGNGNGDNEQYF
.	TRBV20-1	TRBJ2-5	few	TGCAGTACCCCAACAGGGTACCAAGAGACCCAGTACTTC	CSTPTGYQETQYF